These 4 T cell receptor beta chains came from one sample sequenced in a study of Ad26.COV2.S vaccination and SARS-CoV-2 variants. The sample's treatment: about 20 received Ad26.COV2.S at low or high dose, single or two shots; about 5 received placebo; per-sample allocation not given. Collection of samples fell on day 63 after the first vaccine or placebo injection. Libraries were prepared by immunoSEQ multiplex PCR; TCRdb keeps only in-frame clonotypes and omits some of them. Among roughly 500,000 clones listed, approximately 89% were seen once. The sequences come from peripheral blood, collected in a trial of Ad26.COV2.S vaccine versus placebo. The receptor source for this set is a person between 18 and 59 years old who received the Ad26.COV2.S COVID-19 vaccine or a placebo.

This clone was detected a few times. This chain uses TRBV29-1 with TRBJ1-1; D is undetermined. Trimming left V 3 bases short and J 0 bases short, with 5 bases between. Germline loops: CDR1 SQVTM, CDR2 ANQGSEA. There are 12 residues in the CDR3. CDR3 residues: CSVDTMNTEAFF. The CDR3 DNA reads TGCAGCGTTGACACCATGAACACTGAAGCTTTCTTT. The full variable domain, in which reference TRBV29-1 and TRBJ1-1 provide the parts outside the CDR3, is SAVISQKPSRDICQRGTSLTIQCQVDSQVTMMFWYRQQPGQSLTLIATANQGSEATYESGFVIDKFPISRPNLTFSTLTVSNMSPEDSSIYLCSVDTMNTEAFFGQGTRLTVV.

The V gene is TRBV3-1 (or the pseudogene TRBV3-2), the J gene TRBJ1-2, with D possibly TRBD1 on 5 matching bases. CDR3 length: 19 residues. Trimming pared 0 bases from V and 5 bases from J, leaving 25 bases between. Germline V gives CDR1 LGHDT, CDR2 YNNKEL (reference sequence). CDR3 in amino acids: CASSQEVRGLGAWPYGYTF. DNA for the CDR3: TGTGCCAGCAGCCAAGAAGTAAGGGGCTTAGGTGCTTGGCCTTATGGCTACACCTTC.

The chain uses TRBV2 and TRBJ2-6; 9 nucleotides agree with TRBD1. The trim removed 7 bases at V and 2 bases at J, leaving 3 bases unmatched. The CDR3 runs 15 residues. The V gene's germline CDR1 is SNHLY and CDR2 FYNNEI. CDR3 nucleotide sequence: TGTGCCAGCACCTGGGACAGGGCTGGGGCCAACGTCCTGACTTTC. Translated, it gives CASTWDRAGANVLTF.

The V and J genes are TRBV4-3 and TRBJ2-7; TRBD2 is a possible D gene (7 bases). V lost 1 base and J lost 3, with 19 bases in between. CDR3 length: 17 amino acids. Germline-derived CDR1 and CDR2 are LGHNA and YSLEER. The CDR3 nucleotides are TGCGCCAGCAGCCAAGCGTTTGGGGGGGCCGAGATCTACGAGCAGTACTTC. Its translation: CASSQAFGGAEIYEQYF.